This T cell receptor (beta chain) emerged from a study of shared clonotypes between healthy human individuals. The CDR3 totals 14 residues. Germline assignment: CDR1 MDHEN and CDR2 SYDVKM. V shed 4 bases and J 7 bases; nucleotides not matched to a gene: 6. Assay used: immunoSEQ multiplex PCR; TCRdb lists only in-frame clones, some missing. This sample has 470,000 or so clones, with 81% found just once. The sequenced sample consisted of PBMCs. The receptor's source is a woman in her thirties or forties in good health. Some clones in this sample may be carry-over from other donors' samples. This chain uses TRBV28 with TRBJ1-1, with 10 nucleotides matching TRBD1. The CDR3 DNA is TGTGCCAGCAGTTCCGTGGGACAGGGGATTGAAGCTTTCTTT. Amino acids: CASSSVGQGIEAFF.